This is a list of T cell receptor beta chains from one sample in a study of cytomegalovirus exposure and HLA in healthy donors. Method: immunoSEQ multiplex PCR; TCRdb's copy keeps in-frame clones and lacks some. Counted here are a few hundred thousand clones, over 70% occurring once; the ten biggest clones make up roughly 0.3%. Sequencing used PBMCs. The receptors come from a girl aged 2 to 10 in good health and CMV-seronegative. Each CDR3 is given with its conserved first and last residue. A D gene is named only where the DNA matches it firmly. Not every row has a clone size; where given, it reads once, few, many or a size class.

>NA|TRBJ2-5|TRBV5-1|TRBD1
TGCGCCAGCAGCTTGGGGCAGGGGGAAGAGACCCAGTACTTC
CASSLGQGEETQYF
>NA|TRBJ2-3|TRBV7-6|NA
TGTGCCAGCAGCTTAACCCGGTCAGATACGCAGTATTTT
CASSLTRSDTQYF
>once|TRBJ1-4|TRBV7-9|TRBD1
TGTGCCAGCAGCCCGCGACAGGGACCTAATGAAAAACTGTTTTTT
CASSPRQGPNEKLFF
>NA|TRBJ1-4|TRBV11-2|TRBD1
TGTGCCAGCAGGGGGAGACAGGGGGCTAGTGAAAAACTGTTTTTT
CASRGRQGASEKLFF
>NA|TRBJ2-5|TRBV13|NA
TGTGCCAGCAGCGCTAGGACTGCTGGGAGACGAGAGACCCAGTACTTC
CASSARTAGRRETQYF
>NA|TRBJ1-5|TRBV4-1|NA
TGCGCCAGCAGCCCGGGATTAACGGGAGGCAATCAGCCCCAGCATTTT
CASSPGLTGGNQPQHF
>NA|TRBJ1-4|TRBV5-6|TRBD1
TGTGCCAGCAGCCCGAAGGGGGCGAGGGGTGAAAAACTGTTTTTT
CASSPKGARGEKLFF
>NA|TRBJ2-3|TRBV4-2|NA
TGTGCCAGCAGCCCCTTTTGGATCGGGACTCGGGGAACAGATACGCAGTATTTT
CASSPFWIGTRGTDTQYF
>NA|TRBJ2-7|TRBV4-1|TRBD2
TGCGCCAGCAGCCAACTAGCGGGTGGACCCTACGAGCAGTACTTC
CASSQLAGGPYEQYF
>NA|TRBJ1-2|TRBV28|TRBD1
TGTGCCAGTACCGGGACAGGCTATGGCTACACCTTC
CASTGTGYGYTF
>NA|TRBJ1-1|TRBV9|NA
TGTGCCAGCAGCGTAGGAAGGGGGAACACTGAAGCTTTCTTT
CASSVGRGNTEAFF
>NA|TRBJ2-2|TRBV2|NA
TGTGCCAGCAGTGAAGATCCTTGGGAGACTAGTAACACCGGGGAGCTGTTTTTT
CASSEDPWETSNTGELFF
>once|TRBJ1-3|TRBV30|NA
TGTGCCTCCGAACCGACGGGGTTTGGAAACACCATATATTTT
CASEPTGFGNTIYF
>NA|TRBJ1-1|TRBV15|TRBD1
TGTGCCACCAGCAGAAAGACAGGGCCGAACACTGAAGCTTTCTTT
CATSRKTGPNTEAFF
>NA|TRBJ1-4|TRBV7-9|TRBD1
TGTGCCAGCAGCTCGGACAGGGGTAATGAAAAACTGTTTTTT
CASSSDRGNEKLFF
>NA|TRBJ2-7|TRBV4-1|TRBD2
TGCGCCAGCAGCCAAGGACTAGCGGGTGAACACTACGAGCAGTACTTC
CASSQGLAGEHYEQYF
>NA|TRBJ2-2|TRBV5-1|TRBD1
TGCGCCAGCAGCCAGGGACAGGGGGCTTCTACCGGGGAGCTGTTTTTT
CASSQGQGASTGELFF
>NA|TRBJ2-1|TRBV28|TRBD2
TGTGCCAGCAGTTTTAGCGGGAGAGCCAATGAGCAGTTCTTC
CASSFSGRANEQFF
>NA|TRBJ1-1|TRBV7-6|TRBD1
TGTGCCAGCAGCTTAGGGGGACAGGGGACTTTCTTT
CASSLGGQGTFF
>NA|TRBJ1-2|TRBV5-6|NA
TGTGCCAGCAGCCCCGTCGAGGCTGGCACTAACTATGGCTACACCTTC
CASSPVEAGTNYGYTF
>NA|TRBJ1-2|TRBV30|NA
TGTGCCTGGAGTTTCCGGGTCCGGTCGGGCTATGGCTACACCTTC
CAWSFRVRSGYGYTF
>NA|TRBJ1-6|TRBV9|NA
TGTGCCAGCAGCGTAGGAGGGTCTTCACCCCTCCACTTT
CASSVGGSSPLHF
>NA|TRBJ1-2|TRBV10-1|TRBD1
TGCGCCAGCAGTGAGGCGGGACAGGGGGCGGGAGGCTACACCTTC
CASSEAGQGAGGYTF
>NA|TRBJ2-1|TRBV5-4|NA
TGTGCCAGCAGCGGGGCGGGGTTGTACCATGAGCAGTTCTTC
CASSGAGLYHEQFF
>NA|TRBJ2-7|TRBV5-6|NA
TGTGCCAGCAGCTCCAGCTACGAGCAGTACTTC
CASSSSYEQYF
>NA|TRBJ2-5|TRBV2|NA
TGTGCCAGCACTTGGGGGGACGAAGAGACCCAGTACTTC
CASTWGDEETQYF
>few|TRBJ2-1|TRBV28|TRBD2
TGTGCCAGCAGTTTTCCGATTCAGCGGCGGGGGACCTACAATGAGCAGTTCTTC
CASSFPIQRRGTYNEQFF
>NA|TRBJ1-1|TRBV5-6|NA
TGTGCCAGCAGGTTATTACAGGGTGGCGGCTATGAGGCTTTCTTT
CASRLLQGGGYEAFF
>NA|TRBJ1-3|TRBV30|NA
TGTGCCTGGGTAACAGCTGACTCTGGAAACACCATATATTTT
CAWVTADSGNTIYF
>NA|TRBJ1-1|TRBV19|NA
TGTGCCAGTAGGACAGCTATCACTGAAGCTTTCTTT
CASRTAITEAFF
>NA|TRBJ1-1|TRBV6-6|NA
TGTGCCAGCAGTTACACTCTGACGGGAATGAACACTGAAGCTTTCTTT
CASSYTLTGMNTEAFF
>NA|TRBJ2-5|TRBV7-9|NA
TGTGCCAGCAGCTTAGTATGGGCAGGGAAACGGCAAGAGACCCAGTACTTC
CASSLVWAGKRQETQYF
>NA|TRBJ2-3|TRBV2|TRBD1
TGTGCCAGCAGTGAGGGACAGGACACAGATACGCAGTATTTT
CASSEGQDTDTQYF
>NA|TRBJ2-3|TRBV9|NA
TGTGCCAGCAGCGCCAGGGCGGGGCCCAAGGGAGATACGCAGTATTTT
CASSARAGPKGDTQYF
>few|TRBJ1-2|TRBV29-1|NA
TGCAGCGTTGGCTCGGCCGGAGACTATGGCTACACCTTC
CSVGSAGDYGYTF
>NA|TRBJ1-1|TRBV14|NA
TGTGCCAGCAGCCCTCGGTGGGGGCGCGATGGTGAAGCTTTCTTT
CASSPRWGRDGEAFF
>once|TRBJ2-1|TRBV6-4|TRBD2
TGTGCCAGCAGTGCCGCTAGCGGTGCCTACAATGAGCAGTTCTTC
CASSAASGAYNEQFF
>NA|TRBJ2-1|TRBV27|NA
TGTGCCAGCACACCTTTTTCCGGGACTTCAAAGAATGAGCAGTTCTTC
CASTPFSGTSKNEQFF
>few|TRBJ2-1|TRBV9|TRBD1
TGTGCCAGCAGCGTAGAGACAGGGGGCGCCGCCTACAATGAGCAGTTCTTC
CASSVETGGAAYNEQFF
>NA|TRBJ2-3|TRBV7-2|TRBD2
TGTGCCAGCAGCAAAGCTAGCGGGAGATCGGATACGCAGTATTTT
CASSKASGRSDTQYF
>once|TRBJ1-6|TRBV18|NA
TGTGCCAGCTCACCTTGGGACTCGCAAAATTCACCCCTCCACTTT
CASSPWDSQNSPLHF
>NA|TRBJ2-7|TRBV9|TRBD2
TGTGCCAGCAGCCCCGGGACTAGCAGGTACGAGCAGTACTTC
CASSPGTSRYEQYF
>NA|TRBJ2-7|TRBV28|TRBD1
TGTGCCAGCAGTTTGGCTCGGGACAGGGGCCCCTACGAGCAGTACTTC
CASSLARDRGPYEQYF
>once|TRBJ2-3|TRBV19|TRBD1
TGTGCCAGTAGTATAAAGGACAGGGATGGAGATACGCAGTATTTT
CASSIKDRDGDTQYF
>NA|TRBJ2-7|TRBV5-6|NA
TGTGCCAGCAGCCTGAGCTCCTACGAGCAGTACTTC
CASSLSSYEQYF
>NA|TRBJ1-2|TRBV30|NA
TGTGCCTGGAGTCACCAGGGGAATTATGGCTACACCTTC
CAWSHQGNYGYTF
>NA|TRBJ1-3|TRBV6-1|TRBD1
TGTGCCAGCAGTGTAGACAGGGGAGGAAACACCATATATTTT
CASSVDRGGNTIYF
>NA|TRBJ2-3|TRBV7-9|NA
TGTGCCAGCGCCTCAGTTACAGATACGCAGTATTTT
CASASVTDTQYF
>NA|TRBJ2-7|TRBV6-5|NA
TGTGCCAGCACTCCCTCGGGGGGCTGGACCTACGAGCAGTACTTC
CASTPSGGWTYEQYF
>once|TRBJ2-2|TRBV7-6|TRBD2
TGTGCCAGCAGCTTAGGACTAGCGGGGGGCCTCTACACCGGGGAGCTGTTTTTT
CASSLGLAGGLYTGELFF